The following is a TCR beta chain sequence with its context. The data were produced by immunoSEQ multiplex PCR, yet TCRdb's version contains in-frame clones alone and is incomplete. The repertoire holds tens of thousands of clones, with approximately 87% as singletons. This specimen comes from a study of T cell clones after liver transplantation. The wider study: Post-transplant blood was tracked for graft-donor-reactive T cell clones identified in a pre-transplant mixed lymphocyte reaction. Until 12-24 months post-transplant, subjects got standard immunosuppression and no induction. Draws occurred before transplant, before withdrawal, and after complete or failed withdrawal.

Trimming took off 6 bases at V and 3 bases at J, with 8 bases between the two ends. This CDR3 comprises 12 residues. Germline CDR1 reads MNHNY; CDR2 reads SVGAGI (reference sequence). J is TRBJ2-5 and V is TRBV6-6; D gene uncertain. This specimen was CD8+ T cells from blood, taken 12 months after liver transplant. This TCR was recovered from a human patient who received a liver transplant. The graft donor may have given rise to some T cells. The CDR3 protein is CASSKPKETQYF. The CDR3 coding sequence is TGTGCCAGCAGCAAACCGAAAGAGACCCAGTACTTC.